This entry features one T cell receptor beta chain sequence. Antigen specificity is unknown. The assay was immunoSEQ multiplex PCR, and TCRdb's table has in-frame clones only and misses some. The table records 35,000 to 50,000 clones, about 80% of them present only once. The V gene's germline CDR1 is SGDLS and CDR2 YYNGEE. The CDR3 has 17 amino acids. These data originate in a study of lymphopenia after photon versus proton radiotherapy. Regarding the study as a whole: Post-nadir TCR diversity decline inversely tracked overall survival among those who died.

This receptor was taken from a woman aged 70-85 years with pancreatic cancer. Material: peripheral blood, obtained from a patient treated with proton-based radiotherapy. This chain uses TRBV9 with TRBJ2-5, with 12 nucleotides matching TRBD2. The DNA end favors TRBJ2-7, so the J call may be wrong. CDR3 protein: CASSVGLAGGLAYEQYF. Here the CDR3 DNA reads TGTGCCAGCAGCGTAGGTCTAGCGGGAGGGTTAGCCTACGAGCAGTACTTC.